This TCR beta chain derives from a study of CD8 T cells in Susac syndrome. Germline V CDR1 and CDR2: SGHTA, FQGNSA. Trimming cost V 8 bases and J 5 bases, with 13 bases left between them. The CDR3 runs 13 residues. TCR beta was sequenced from blood CD8+ and CD4+ T cells. TEMRA cells were FACS-enriched, unlike CD8+ and CD4+ T cells, which were negatively isolated. Random-hexamer reverse transcription was applied to about 0.45 to 1 ug RNA. TCRdb reprocessed the immunoSEQ multiplex PCR reads via MiXCR and lists one record per CDR3 protein. The repertoire has about 150,000 distinct CDR3 sequences, approximately 96% of them found once; the top ten carry around 0.21%.

The sequencing input was CD8+ T cells from PBMCs. The clonotype was recovered from a human donor with multiple sclerosis. J is TRBJ2-1 and V is TRBV7-2, with a weak D call TRBD2 (6 bases). CDR3 sequence reads: CASQQKRDNEQFF. CDR3 nucleotide sequence: TGTGCCAGCCAGCAGAAGCGGGACAATGAGCAGTTCTTC.